This T cell receptor (beta chain) came from a study of blood T cell repertoires in COVID-19. Libraries were prepared by immunoSEQ multiplex PCR; TCRdb keeps only in-frame clonotypes and omits some of them. The sample lists more than 110,000 clones; more than 80% were seen once. CDR3 length: 15 residues. Trimming left V 0 bases short and J 6 bases short, with 15 bases between. CDR1 and CDR2 from the germline V gene are SGDLS and YYNGEE. Input material: PBMCs or T cells enriched from blood (not recorded which). This TCR came from a man aged 45-60 years who had recovered from COVID-19. The rearrangement uses TRBV9 and TRBJ1-1; the D gene is possibly TRBD1 (5 bases). The CDR3 DNA reads TGTGCCAGCAGCGTAGCGTCGCAGGGAAGGGCTGAAGCTTTCTTT. Translating gives CASSVASQGRAEAFF.